Below, one T cell receptor beta chain is given with its context. Its antigen target is currently unknown. No base-level quality is on record; no much larger clone is a single base apart. The record originates from a study of blood T cell repertoires in COVID-19 (dated by TCRdb to 2020 to 2021). Describing the broader study: The collaborator samples originated in the United States, Italy and Spain and spanned the acute and convalescent phases of COVID-19. The sample metadata nearly always contained a de-identified subject ID, COVID-19 status, age in years and sex. HLA class I and class II types, where available, came from metadata supplied by the sample provider rather than from assay-based typing. Deeply sampled blood TCRbeta repertoires from subjects exposed to, actively infected with, or recovered from COVID-19 were included in the dataset. The repertoires were released in a freely available public database intended as a resource for research on the immune response to SARS-CoV-2. The material from the prospective study consisted of cDNA or gDNA derived from T cells, B-cell-depleted T cells, or PBMCs. Samples came from the ongoing ImmuneRACE study (first 160 participants) plus 1,254 subjects from 6 global collaborators. On the study overall, not on this receptor specifically: The quantity of clinical and demographic metadata differed by source and by participant and was supplied without curation.

Enrolling through a virtual design, the prospective study's participants ranged in age from roughly 18 to 90 years and lived across roughly 24 United States geographic areas. In the prospective study, cohorts were assigned on the basis of participant-reported clinical history obtained from a screening survey and a study questionnaire. A participant counted as exposed if, within 2 weeks of entering the study, that participant had been in contact with someone who had a PCR-confirmed or clinician-diagnosed COVID-19 case. In the prospective study, mobile phlebotomists collected whole blood, serum and a nasopharyngeal or oropharyngeal swab from each participant. Prospective study participants could optionally give additional blood draws and questionnaires over a roughly 2-month period. Before DNA extraction, prospective study blood samples were shipped either frozen or at room temperature. TCRbeta CDR3 regions were amplified from genomic DNA using the immunoSEQ Assay, a bias-controlled multiplex PCR. Turning to the authors' computational methods: The number of nucleated cells in each sample was estimated from the amplification of reference gene primers within the assay. To quantify the absolute abundance of each unique TCRbeta CDR3 rearrangement, sequence reads were collapsed and filtered. For each sample, productive Simpson clonality was calculated as the square root of Simpson's diversity index over productive rearrangements. TCRdb took over this immuneACCESS table, retaining in-frame rearrangements with V and J assigned. Such tables are incomplete; in checked studies, under half of the missing clones stem from an unresolved V gene, and the remainder is unexplained. V, J and clone size are taken as reported in that table, and D and trimming were inferred from the DNA itself. For this sample there are 220,000 or so clones; around 90% appear just once. Approximately 16% of the sample lies in the top ten.

Trimming costs V 2 bases and J 3 bases, and their ends lie 9 bases apart. For CDR1 and CDR2, the germline V gene lists SGHRS and YFSETQ. CDR3 length: 14 amino acids, cysteine to phenylalanine. Just the 42-base CDR3 DNA is kept, in frame starting at base 1. Input material: PBMCs or T cells enriched from blood (not recorded which). Recombination connected TRBV5-1 to TRBJ1-5; the D gene is possibly TRBD1, with 6 bases matching. The receptor's source is a young man who had been exposed to COVID-19. For the CDR3, the sequence is CASSFGGANQPQHF. The nucleotide sequence is given as TGCGCCAGCAGCTTCGGGGGGGCCAATCAGCCCCAGCATTTT.